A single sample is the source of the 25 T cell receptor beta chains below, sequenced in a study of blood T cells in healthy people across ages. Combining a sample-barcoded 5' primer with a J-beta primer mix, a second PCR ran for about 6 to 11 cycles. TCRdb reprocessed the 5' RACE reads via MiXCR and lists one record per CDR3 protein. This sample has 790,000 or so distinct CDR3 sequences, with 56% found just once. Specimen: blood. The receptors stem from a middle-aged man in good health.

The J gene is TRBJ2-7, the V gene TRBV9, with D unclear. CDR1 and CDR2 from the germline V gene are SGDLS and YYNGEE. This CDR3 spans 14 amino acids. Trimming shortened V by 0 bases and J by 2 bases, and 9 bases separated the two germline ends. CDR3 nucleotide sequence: TGTGCCAGCAGCGTAGGCGGAATAGCCTACGAGCAGTACTTC. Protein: CASSVGGIAYEQYF. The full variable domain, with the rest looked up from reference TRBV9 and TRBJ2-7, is DSGVTQTPKHLITATGQRVTLRCSPRSGDLSVYWYQQSLDQGLQFLIQYYNGEERAKGNILERFSAQQFPDLHSELNLSSLELGDSALYFCASSVGGIAYEQYFGPGTRLTVT.

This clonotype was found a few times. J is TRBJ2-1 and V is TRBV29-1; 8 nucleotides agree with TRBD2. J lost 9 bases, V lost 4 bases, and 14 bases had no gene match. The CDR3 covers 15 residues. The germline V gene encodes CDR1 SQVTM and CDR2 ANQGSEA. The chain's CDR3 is CSVVGEAGAAGEQFF. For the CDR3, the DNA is TGCAGCGTTGTTGGAGAAGCGGGAGCGGCCGGTGAGCAGTTCTTC.

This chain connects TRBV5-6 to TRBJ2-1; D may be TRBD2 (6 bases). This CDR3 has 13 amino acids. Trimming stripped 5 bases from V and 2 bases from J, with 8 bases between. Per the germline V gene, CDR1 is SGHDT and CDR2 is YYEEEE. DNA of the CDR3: TGTGCCAGCAGGGTAGCGGCCTACAATGAGCAGTTCTTC. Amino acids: CASRVAAYNEQFF.

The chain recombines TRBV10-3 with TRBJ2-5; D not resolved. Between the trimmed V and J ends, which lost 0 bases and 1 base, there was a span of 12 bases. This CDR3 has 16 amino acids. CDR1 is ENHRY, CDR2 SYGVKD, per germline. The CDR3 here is CAISESTRNFQETQYF. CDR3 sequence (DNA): TGTGCCATCAGTGAGTCGACTCGGAACTTCCAAGAGACCCAGTACTTC.

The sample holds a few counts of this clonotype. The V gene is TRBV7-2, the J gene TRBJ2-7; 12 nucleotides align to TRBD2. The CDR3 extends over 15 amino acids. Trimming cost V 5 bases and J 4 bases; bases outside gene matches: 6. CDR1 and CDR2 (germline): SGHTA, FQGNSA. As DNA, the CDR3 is TGTGCCAGCAGCACGACTAGCGGGAGTGGGTACGAGCAGTACTTC. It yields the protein CASSTTSGSGYEQYF.

CDR3 DNA sequence: TGTGCCAGCTCACCTCTAGCGGGGGCTAGCACAGATACGCAGTATTTT. It is translated as CASSPLAGASTDTQYF. The V and J genes are TRBV18 and TRBJ2-3; 10 bases match TRBD2. V was clipped by 3 bases and J by 0 bases; unmatched bases: 3. Germline-derived CDR1 and CDR2 are KGHSH and LQKENI. The CDR3 has 16 amino acids.

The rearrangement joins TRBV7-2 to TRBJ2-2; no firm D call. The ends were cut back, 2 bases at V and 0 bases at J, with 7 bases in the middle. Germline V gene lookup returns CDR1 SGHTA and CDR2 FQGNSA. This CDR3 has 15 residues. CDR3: CASSLIGSNTGELFF. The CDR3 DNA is TGTGCCAGCAGCTTAATAGGCTCGAACACCGGGGAGCTGTTTTTT.

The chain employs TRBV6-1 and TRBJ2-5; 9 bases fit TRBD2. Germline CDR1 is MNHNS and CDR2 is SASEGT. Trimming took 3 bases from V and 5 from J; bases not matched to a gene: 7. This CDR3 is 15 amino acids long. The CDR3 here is CASSDLAGDRETQYF. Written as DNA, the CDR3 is TGTGCCAGCAGTGACTTAGCGGGAGACCGGGAGACCCAGTACTTC.

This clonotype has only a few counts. The CDR3 loop is CASSVLRGITDTQYF. The CDR3 DNA sequence: TGTGCCAGCAGCGTATTGAGGGGTATTACAGATACGCAGTATTTT. V usage is TRBV9 and J usage is TRBJ2-3, with D possibly called TRBD1 or TRBD2 (5 bases each). Between the trimmed V and J ends, which lost 1 base and 3 bases, there was a span of 12 bases. The CDR3 spans 15 residues. In germline, CDR1 is SGDLS, CDR2 YYNGEE.

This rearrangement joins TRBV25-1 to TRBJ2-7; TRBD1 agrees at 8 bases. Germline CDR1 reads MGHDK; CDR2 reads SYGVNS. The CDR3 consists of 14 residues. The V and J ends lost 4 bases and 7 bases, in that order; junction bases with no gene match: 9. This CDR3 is CASSVGTGYNEQYF. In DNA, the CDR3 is TGTGCCAGCAGTGTGGGGACAGGTTACAATGAGCAGTACTTC.

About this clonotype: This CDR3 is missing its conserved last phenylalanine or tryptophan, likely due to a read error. The CDR3 loop reads CASGTGTSGSHEQYL. In DNA, the CDR3 is TGTGCCAGCGGAACCGGGACAAGCGGGAGTCACGAGCAGTACCTC. The gene calls are TRBV6-1 and TRBJ2-4, with TRBD2 matching 8 bases. The DNA end is more similar to TRBJ2-7, so the J call may be wrong. The CDR3 spans 15 residues. CDR1 is MNHNS, CDR2 SASEGT, per germline.

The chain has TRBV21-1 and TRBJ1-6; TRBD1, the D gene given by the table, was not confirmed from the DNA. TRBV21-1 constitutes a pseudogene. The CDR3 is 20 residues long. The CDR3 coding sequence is TGTGCCAGCATCCCACCACGCTCCCGGGACAGGGGGCCGAATAATTCACCCCTCCACTTT. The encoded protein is CASIPPRSRDRGPNNSPLHF.

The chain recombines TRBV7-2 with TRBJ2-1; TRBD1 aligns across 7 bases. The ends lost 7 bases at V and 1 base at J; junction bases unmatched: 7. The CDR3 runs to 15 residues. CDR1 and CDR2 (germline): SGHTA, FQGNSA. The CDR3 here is CASKIATGSYNEQFF. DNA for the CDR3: TGTGCCAGCAAGATCGCGACAGGGTCCTACAATGAGCAGTTCTTC.

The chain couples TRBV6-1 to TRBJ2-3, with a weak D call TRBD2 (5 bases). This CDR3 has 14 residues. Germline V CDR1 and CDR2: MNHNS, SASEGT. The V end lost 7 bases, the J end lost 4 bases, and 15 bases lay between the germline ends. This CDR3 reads CASTGSGSADTQYF. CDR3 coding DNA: TGTGCCAGCACCGGGTCGGGGTCTGCAGATACGCAGTATTTT.

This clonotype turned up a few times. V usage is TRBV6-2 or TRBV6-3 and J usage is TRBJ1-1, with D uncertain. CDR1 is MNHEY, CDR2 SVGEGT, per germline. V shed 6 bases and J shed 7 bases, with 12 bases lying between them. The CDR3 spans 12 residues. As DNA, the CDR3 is TGTGCCAGCAGCCACGTAGCTTTTGAAGCTTTCTTT. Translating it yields CASSHVAFEAFF.

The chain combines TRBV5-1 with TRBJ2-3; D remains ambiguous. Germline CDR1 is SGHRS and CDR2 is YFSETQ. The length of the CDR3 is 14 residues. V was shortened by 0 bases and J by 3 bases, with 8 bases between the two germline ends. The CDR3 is CASSLVVTTDTQYF. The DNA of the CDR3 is TGCGCCAGCAGCTTGGTGGTGACGACAGATACGCAGTATTTT.

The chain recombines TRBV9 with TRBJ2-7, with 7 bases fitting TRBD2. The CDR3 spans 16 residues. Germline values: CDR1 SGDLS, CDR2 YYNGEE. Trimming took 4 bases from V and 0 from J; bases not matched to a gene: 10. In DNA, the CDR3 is TGTGCCAGCAGCAAAGCCTCGGGGGGTTACTCCTACGAGCAGTACTTC. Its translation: CASSKASGGYSYEQYF.

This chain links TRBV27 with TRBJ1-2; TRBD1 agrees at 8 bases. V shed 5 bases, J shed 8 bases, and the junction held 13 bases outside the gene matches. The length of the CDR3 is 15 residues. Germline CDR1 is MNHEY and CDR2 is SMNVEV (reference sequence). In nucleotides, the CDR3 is TGTGCCAGCAGTCCCGCAGGGGGCGGCTTATACGGCTACACCTTC. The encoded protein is CASSPAGGGLYGYTF.

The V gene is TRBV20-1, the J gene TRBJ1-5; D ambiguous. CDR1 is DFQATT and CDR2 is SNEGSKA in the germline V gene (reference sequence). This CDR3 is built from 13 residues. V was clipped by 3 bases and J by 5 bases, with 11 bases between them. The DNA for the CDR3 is TGCAGTGCTAGTAGAGGGATCGATCAGCCCCAGCATTTT. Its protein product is CSASRGIDQPQHF.

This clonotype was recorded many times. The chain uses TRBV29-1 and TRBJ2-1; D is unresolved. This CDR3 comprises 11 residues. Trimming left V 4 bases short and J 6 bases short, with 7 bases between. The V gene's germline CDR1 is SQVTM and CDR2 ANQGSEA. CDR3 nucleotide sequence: TGCAGCGTTGGGGAAGGCAATGAGCAGTTCTTC. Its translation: CSVGEGNEQFF.

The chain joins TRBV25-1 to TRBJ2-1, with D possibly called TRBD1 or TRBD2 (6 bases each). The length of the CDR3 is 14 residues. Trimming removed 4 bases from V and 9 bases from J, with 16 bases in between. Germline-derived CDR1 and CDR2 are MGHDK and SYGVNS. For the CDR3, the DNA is TGTGCCAGCAGTGCAAGGGGGACTGACGGTGAGCAGTTCTTC. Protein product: CASSARGTDGEQFF.

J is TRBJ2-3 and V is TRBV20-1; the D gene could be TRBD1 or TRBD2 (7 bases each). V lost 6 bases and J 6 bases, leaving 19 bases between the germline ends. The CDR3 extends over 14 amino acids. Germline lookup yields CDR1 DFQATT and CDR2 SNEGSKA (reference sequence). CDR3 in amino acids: CSAQGGTYRDTQYF. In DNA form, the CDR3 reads TGCAGTGCCCAGGGGGGGACTTATCGGGATACGCAGTATTTT.

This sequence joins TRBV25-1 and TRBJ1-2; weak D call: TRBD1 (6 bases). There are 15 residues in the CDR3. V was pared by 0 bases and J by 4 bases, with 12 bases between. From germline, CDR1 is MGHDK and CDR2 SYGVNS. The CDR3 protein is CASSEYSQGPYGYTF. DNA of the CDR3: TGTGCCAGCAGTGAATACAGTCAGGGGCCCTATGGCTACACCTTC.

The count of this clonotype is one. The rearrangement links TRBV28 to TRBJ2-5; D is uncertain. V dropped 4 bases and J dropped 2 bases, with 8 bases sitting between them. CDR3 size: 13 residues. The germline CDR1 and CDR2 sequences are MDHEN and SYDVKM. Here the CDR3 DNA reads TGTGCCAGCAGTTCCCACATGCAAGAGACCCAGTACTTC. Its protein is CASSSHMQETQYF.

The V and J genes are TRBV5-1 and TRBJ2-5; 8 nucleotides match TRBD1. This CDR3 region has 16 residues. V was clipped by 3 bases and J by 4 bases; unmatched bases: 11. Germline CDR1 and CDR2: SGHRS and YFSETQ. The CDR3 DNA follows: TGCGCCAGCAGCTCGATGCCTCCAGGGGGCTTAGAGACCCAGTACTTC. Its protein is CASSSMPPGGLETQYF.